These 16 T cell receptor beta chains were all obtained from the same sample, sequenced in a study of beta chain features in type 1 diabetes. For these TCRs, the target antigens are not known. Overall study findings and caveats: Moderate yet significant TCRB CDR3 shortening was seen in Type 1 diabetes patients in all four CD4+ subsets.

Expressed TCRB transcripts were sequenced, since all the RNA that had been isolated was reverse transcribed. Only in-frame clones appear in the TCRdb table, and some are missing; sequencing was by immunoSEQ multiplex PCR. The data contain roughly 340,000 clones, over 9.5% of them singletons. Sequences were obtained from naive CD4+ T cells from blood. The source is a woman aged 18-29 years with type 1 diabetes.

The rearrangement links TRBV18 to TRBJ2-2; D might be TRBD2 (7 bases). The CDR3 extends over 17 amino acids. Germline CDR1 KGHSH, CDR2 LQKENI. The V gene lost 5 bases and the J gene lost 4 bases, with 20 bases spanning the gap. The CDR3 sequence: CASSSSAGALGTGELFF. The DNA for the CDR3 is TGTGCCAGCTCATCGTCGGCGGGGGCCCTTGGCACCGGGGAGCTGTTTTTT.

The chain joins TRBV5-5 to TRBJ2-1; TRBD1 might be the D (6 bases). V lost 0 bases and J lost 3, with 13 bases in between. Germline loops: CDR1 SGHKS, CDR2 YYEKEE (reference sequence). The CDR3 covers 16 residues. The CDR3 nucleotides read TGTGCCAGCAGCTTGGGCCTAGGGGGAGTCTACAATGAGCAGTTCTTC. This codes for CASSLGLGGVYNEQFF. Combining the CDR3 with reference TRBV5-5 and TRBJ2-1 gives the whole variable domain DAGVTQSPTHLIKTRGQQVTLRCSPISGHKSVSWYQQVLGQGPQFIFQYYEKEERGRGNFPDRFSARQFPNYSSELNVNALLLGDSALYLCASSLGLGGVYNEQFFGPGTRLTVL.

DNA for the CDR3: TGTGCCAGCAGCGTAGGCGAGGCTGGAAACACCATATATTTT. It encodes CASSVGEAGNTIYF. V and J are TRBV9 and TRBJ1-3; no reliable D call. Trimming pared 0 bases from V and 2 bases from J, leaving 6 bases between. CDR1 and CDR2 (germline): SGDLS, YYNGEE. The length of the CDR3 is 14 residues. Based on the CDR3 plus reference TRBV9 and TRBJ1-3, the full variable domain is DSGVTQTPKHLITATGQRVTLRCSPRSGDLSVYWYQQSLDQGLQFLIQYYNGEERAKGNILERFSAQQFPDLHSELNLSSLELGDSALYFCASSVGEAGNTIYFGEGSWLTVV.

V gene TRBV29-1 combines with J gene TRBJ1-2; TRBD1 aligns across 10 bases. The V segment lost 5 bases and the J segment 7 bases; nucleotides outside the gene matches: 13. The CDR3 length is 15 residues. CDR1 is SQVTM, CDR2 ANQGSEA, per germline. CDR3 coding DNA: TGCAGCGTTCCTAATCCGGGACAGGGGTACGGTGGCTACACCTTC. Protein product: CSVPNPGQGYGGYTF.

This clone was seen only a few times. The rearrangement links TRBV9 to TRBJ2-7, with D possibly matching TRBD2 (5 bases). This CDR3 spans 15 amino acids. CDR1 and CDR2 (germline): SGDLS, YYNGEE. With 2 bases removed from V and 0 bases from J, the gap between germline ends came to 12 bases. CDR3 protein: CASSVGVSISYEQYF. The CDR3 DNA is TGTGCCAGCAGCGTCGGGGTTAGCATCTCCTACGAGCAGTACTTC.

This clone was recorded only once. J is TRBJ2-7 and V is TRBV7-2, with 8 bases matching TRBD2. Per germline, CDR1 SGHTA and CDR2 FQGNSA. V lost 5 bases, J lost 6 bases, and 9 bases stayed unmatched. The CDR3 has 14 residues. CDR3 coding DNA: TGTGCCAGCAGCCCCCGGACTAGCCCGGGCGAGCAGTACTTC. This codes for CASSPRTSPGEQYF.

This clone has only a few counts. The gene calls are TRBV7-2 and TRBJ2-5, with TRBD2 as a possible D gene (5 bases). This CDR3 is 15 amino acids long. V shed 3 bases and J shed 2 bases, with 13 bases lying between them. CDR1 SGHTA and CDR2 FQGNSA come from the germline V gene. The CDR3, as DNA: TGTGCCAGCAGCTTCAACGGGTGGACTCAAGAGACCCAGTACTTC. Residues: CASSFNGWTQETQYF.

In its sample, this clone was seen a few times. The V and J genes are TRBV27 and TRBJ2-5; D is unresolved. Germline-derived CDR1 and CDR2 are MNHEY and SMNVEV (reference sequence). The CDR3 extends over 12 amino acids. The ends were cut back, 5 bases at V and 3 bases at J, with 7 bases in the middle. CDR3 DNA sequence: TGTGCCAGCAGTCACACGAAAGAGACCCAGTACTTC. It yields the protein CASSHTKETQYF.

Worth noting for this clone: Distinct nucleotide sequences in the sample also encode this CDR3. The chain joins TRBV9 to TRBJ2-1; 9 positions match TRBD2. V dropped 0 bases and J dropped 4; count of bases not matched to a gene: 2. Germline CDR1 reads SGDLS; CDR2 reads YYNGEE. The CDR3 consists of 15 residues. The CDR3 here is CASSVGSGGYNEQFF. The DNA of the CDR3 is TGTGCCAGCAGCGTAGGTAGCGGGGGTTACAATGAGCAGTTCTTC. Filled out from reference TRBV9 and TRBJ2-1, the complete variable domain reads DSGVTQTPKHLITATGQRVTLRCSPRSGDLSVYWYQQSLDQGLQFLIQYYNGEERAKGNILERFSAQQFPDLHSELNLSSLELGDSALYFCASSVGSGGYNEQFFGPGTRLTVL.

The chain combines TRBV5-1 with TRBJ1-2, with D possibly matching TRBD1 (6 bases). Deletions cut 4 bases from V and 8 bases from J, with 12 bases between. Per the germline V gene, CDR1 is SGHRS and CDR2 is YFSETQ. The length of the CDR3 is 12 residues. The CDR3 DNA is TGCGCCAGCAGCATCGCAGGGGAAGGCTACACCTTC. It codes for CASSIAGEGYTF.

The gene calls are TRBV2 and TRBJ2-2; the match to TRBD2 covers 12 bases. V trimming: 1 base; J trimming: 11 bases; junction bases outside the gene matches: 5. The CDR3 loop spans 15 amino acids. Germline CDR1 reads SNHLY; CDR2 reads FYNNEI. The CDR3 sequence is CASSEGGLAGRELFF. Here the CDR3 DNA reads TGTGCCAGCAGTGAAGGCGGACTAGCGGGGCGTGAGCTGTTTTTT.

In this sample, this clone turned up a few times. The rearrangement links TRBV18 to TRBJ2-7; 7 bases line up with TRBD1. Germline CDR1 reads KGHSH; CDR2 reads LQKENI. Trimming cost V 5 bases and J 6 bases; bases outside gene matches: 7. The CDR3 consists of 13 residues. CDR3: CASSSLQGVEQYF. CDR3 in DNA: TGTGCCAGCTCATCGTTGCAGGGGGTCGAGCAGTACTTC.

This clone was observed a handful of times. The chain carries TRBV19 and TRBJ2-1, with 7 bases lining up with TRBD1. The V gene's germline CDR1 is LNHDA and CDR2 SQIVND (reference sequence). V lost 4 bases to trimming and J lost 4 bases; unmatched junction nucleotides: 16. The CDR3 loop spans 18 amino acids. The CDR3 is CASSTRPTGSGFYNEQFF. CDR3 DNA sequence: TGTGCCAGTAGTACCCGACCGACAGGGTCGGGATTTTACAATGAGCAGTTCTTC.

This clone occurred a few times. The V gene is TRBV5-1, the J gene TRBJ2-6; tentative D call: TRBD2 (5 bases). CDR3 length equals 15 residues. Deletions cut 7 bases from V and 3 bases from J, with 14 bases between. CDR1 and CDR2 (germline): SGHRS, YFSETQ. CDR3 in DNA: TGCGCCAGCGGGAGAAGGGTTTTTGGGGCCAACGTCCTGACTTTC. Its translation: CASGRRVFGANVLTF.

This clone was seen more than once but under ten times. The J gene is TRBJ1-6, the V gene TRBV5-1; TRBD1 is a possible D gene (5 bases). The CDR3 sequence is 16 residues long. V was shortened by 4 bases and J by 7 bases, with 18 bases between the two germline ends. Germline V gene lookup returns CDR1 SGHRS and CDR2 YFSETQ. In DNA form, the CDR3 reads TGCGCCAGCAGCCTGGGGCGGGGAGCCGGGAATTCACCCCTCCACTTT. It encodes CASSLGRGAGNSPLHF.

The V and J genes are TRBV5-4 and TRBJ2-7; 9 nucleotides line up with TRBD1. The CDR3 spans 14 residues. J gave up 3 bases and V 4 bases, and 5 bases lay outside the gene matches. Germline assignment: CDR1 SGHNT and CDR2 YYREEE (reference sequence). In DNA form, the CDR3 reads TGTGCCAGCAGCGCTGGGACAGGGTACTACGAGCAGTACTTC. The encoded protein is CASSAGTGYYEQYF.